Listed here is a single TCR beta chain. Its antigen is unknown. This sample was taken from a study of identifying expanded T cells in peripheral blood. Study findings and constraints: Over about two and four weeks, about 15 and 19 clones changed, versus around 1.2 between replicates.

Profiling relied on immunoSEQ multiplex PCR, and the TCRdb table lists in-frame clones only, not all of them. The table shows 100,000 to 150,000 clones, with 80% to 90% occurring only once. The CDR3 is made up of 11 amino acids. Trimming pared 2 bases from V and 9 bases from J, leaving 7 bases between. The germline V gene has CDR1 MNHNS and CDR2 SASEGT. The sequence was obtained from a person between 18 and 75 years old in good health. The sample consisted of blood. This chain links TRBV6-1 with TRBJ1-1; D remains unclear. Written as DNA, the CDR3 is TGTGCCAGCAGTGAAACGAGAAAAGCTTTCTTT. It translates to CASSETRKAFF.